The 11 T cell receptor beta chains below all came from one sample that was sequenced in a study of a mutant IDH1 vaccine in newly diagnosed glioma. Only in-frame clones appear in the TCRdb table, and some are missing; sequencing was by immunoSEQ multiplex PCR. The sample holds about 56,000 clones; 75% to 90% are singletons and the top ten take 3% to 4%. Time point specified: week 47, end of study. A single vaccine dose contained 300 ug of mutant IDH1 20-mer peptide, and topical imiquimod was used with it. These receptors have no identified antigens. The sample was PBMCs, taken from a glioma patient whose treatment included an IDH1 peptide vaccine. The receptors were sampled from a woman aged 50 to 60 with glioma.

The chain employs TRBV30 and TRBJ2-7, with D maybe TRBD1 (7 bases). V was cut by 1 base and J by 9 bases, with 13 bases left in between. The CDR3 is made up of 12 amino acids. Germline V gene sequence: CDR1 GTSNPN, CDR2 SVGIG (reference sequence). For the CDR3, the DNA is TGTGCCTGGAGTGGACAGGGAGGTGCGCAGTACTTC. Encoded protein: CAWSGQGGAQYF. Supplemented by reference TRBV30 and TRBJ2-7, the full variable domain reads SQTIHQWPATLVQPVGSPLSLECTVEGTSNPNLYWYRQAAGRGLQLLFYSVGIGQISSEVPQNLSASRPQDRQFILSSKKLLLSDSGFYLCAWSGQGGAQYFGPGTRLTVT.

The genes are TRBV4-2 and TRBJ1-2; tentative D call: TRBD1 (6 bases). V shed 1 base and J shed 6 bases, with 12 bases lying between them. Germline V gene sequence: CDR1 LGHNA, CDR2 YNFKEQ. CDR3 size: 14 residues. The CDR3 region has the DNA TGTGCCAGCAGCCAAGTGGGGGCTGGAGATGGCTACACCTTC. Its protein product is CASSQVGAGDGYTF.

CDR3 nucleotide sequence: TGTGCCAGCTCACCCCGACAGGGGGCAGTAGGTGGCTACACCTTC. Translation gives CASSPRQGAVGGYTF. The chain couples TRBV18 to TRBJ1-2, with 10 bases matching TRBD1. V gave up 3 bases and J gave up 7 bases; unmatched junction bases: 8. Germline loops: CDR1 KGHSH, CDR2 LQKENI. This CDR3 region has 15 residues.

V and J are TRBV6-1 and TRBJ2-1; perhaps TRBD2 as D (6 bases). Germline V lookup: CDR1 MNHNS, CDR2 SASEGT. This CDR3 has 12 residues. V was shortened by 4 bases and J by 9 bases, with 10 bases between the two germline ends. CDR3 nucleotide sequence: TGTGCCAGCAGTGTCGGGGGAGGTGAGCAGTTCTTC. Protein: CASSVGGGEQFF.

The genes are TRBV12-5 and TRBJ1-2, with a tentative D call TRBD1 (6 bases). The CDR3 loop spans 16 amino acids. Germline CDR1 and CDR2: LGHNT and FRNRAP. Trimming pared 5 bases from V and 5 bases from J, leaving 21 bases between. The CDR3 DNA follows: TGTGCTAGTGGTACCCCAGGGCAGGGGCGCCGGTATGGCTACACCTTC. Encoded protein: CASGTPGQGRRYGYTF.

The CDR3 coding sequence is TGTGCCAGTAGTATGCCTTTAGGAGGGAGCTCCTACGAGCAGTACTTC. Translated: CASSMPLGGSSYEQYF. J is TRBJ2-7 and V is TRBV19, with D perhaps matching TRBD2 (6 bases). V lost 3 bases and J 0 bases, leaving 15 bases between the germline ends. In germline, CDR1 is LNHDA, CDR2 SQIVND (reference sequence). This CDR3 comprises 16 residues.

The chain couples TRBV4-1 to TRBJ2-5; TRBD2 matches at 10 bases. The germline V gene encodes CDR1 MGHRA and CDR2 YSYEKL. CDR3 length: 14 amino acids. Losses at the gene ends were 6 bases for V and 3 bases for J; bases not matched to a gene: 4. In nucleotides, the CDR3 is TGCGCCAGCAGTCGGACTAGCGGCAAAGAGACCCAGTACTTC. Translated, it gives CASSRTSGKETQYF.

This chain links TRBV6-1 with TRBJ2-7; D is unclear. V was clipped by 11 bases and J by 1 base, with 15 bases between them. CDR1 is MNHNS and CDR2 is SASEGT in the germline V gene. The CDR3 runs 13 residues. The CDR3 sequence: CAATSRSSYEQYF. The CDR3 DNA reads TGTGCCGCCACCAGTAGGTCTTCCTACGAGCAGTACTTC.

This CDR3 reads CASGLAGTGLTNQPQHF. The CDR3 DNA reads as TGTGCTAGTGGTTTGGCCGGGACGGGCCTCACCAATCAGCCCCAGCATTTT. The chain carries TRBV12-5 and TRBJ1-5; D is perhaps TRBD1 (5 bases). CDR3 size: 17 residues. The germline CDR1 and CDR2 sequences are LGHNT and FRNRAP. V lost 1 base, J lost 3 bases, and 16 bases lay in between. The whole variable domain, filled in from reference TRBV12-5 and TRBJ1-5, reads DARVTQTPRHKVTEMGQEVTMRCQPILGHNTVFWYRQTMMQGLELLAYFRNRAPLDDSGMPKDRFSAEMPDATLATLKIQPSEPRDSAVYFCASGLAGTGLTNQPQHFGDGTRLSIL.

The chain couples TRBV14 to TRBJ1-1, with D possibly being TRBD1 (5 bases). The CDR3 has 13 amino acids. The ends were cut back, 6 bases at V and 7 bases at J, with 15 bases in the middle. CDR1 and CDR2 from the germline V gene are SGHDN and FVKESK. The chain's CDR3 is CASSRRGWGEAFF. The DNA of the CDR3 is TGTGCCAGCAGTCGTAGGGGATGGGGTGAAGCTTTCTTT.

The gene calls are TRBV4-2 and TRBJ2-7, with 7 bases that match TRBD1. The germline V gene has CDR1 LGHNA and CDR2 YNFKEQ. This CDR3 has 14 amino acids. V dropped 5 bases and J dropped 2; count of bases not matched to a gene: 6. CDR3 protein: CASSTRQGAYEQYF. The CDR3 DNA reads TGTGCCAGCAGCACCCGGCAGGGGGCCTACGAGCAGTACTTC.